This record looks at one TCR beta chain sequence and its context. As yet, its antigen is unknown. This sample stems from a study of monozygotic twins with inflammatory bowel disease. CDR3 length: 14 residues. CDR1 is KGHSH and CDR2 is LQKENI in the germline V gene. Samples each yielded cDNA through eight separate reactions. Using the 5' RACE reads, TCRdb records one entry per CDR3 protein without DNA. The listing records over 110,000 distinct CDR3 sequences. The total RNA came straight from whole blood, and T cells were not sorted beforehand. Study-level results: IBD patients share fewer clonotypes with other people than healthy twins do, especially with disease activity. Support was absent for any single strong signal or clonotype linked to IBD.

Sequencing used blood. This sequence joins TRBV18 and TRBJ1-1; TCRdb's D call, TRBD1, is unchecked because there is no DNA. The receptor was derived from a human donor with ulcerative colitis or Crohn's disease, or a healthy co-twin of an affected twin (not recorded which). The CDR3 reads CASSPSGGTTEAFF.